The 30 T cell receptor beta chains given below trace back to one sample, sequenced in a study of T cell responses to AZD1222 COVID-19 vaccine. The data were produced by immunoSEQ multiplex PCR, yet TCRdb's version contains in-frame clones alone and is incomplete. The repertoire holds over 85,000 clones, with roughly 84% as singletons. This specimen was peripheral blood, taken on day 0 of AZD1222 vaccination. The receptor source for this set is an adult in good health.

The rearrangement uses TRBV5-1 and TRBJ1-1; 8 bases match TRBD1. This CDR3 is 14 amino acids long. The V gene's germline CDR1 is SGHRS and CDR2 YFSETQ. V gave up 4 bases and J gave up 1 base; unmatched junction bases: 3. CDR3 protein: CASSAGQENTEAFF. CDR3 in DNA: TGCGCCAGCAGCGCGGGACAGGAGAACACTGAAGCTTTCTTT.

V and J are TRBV2 and TRBJ2-5, with 9 bases lining up with TRBD2. V lost 10 bases, J lost 4 bases, and 1 base stayed unmatched. The CDR3 totals 11 residues. From germline, CDR1 is SNHLY and CDR2 FYNNEI. For the CDR3, the DNA is TGTGCCACGGGACTAGCAGAGACCCAGTACTTC. Translated: CATGLAETQYF.

The rearrangement uses TRBV28 and TRBJ2-7, with D unresolved. Germline V lookup: CDR1 MDHEN, CDR2 SYDVKM. The CDR3 extends over 12 amino acids. V lost 3 bases and J lost 3, with 6 bases in between. The CDR3, as DNA: TGTGCCAGCAGTTTTGTGGGCTACGAGCAGTACTTC. This translates into CASSFVGYEQYF.

The table lists this clone with a few counts. This sequence joins TRBV19 and TRBJ1-1; D not certain. The V and J ends lost 3 bases and 1 base respectively, with 12 bases between them. Germline V gene sequence: CDR1 LNHDA, CDR2 SQIVND (reference sequence). There are 15 residues in the CDR3. CDR3 DNA: TGTGCCAGTAGTATGGGGAGGCGGGGGAACACTGAAGCTTTCTTT. Translated: CASSMGRRGNTEAFF.

This clone was observed a single time. This chain links TRBV7-8 with TRBJ2-1, with 7 bases fitting TRBD2. The CDR3 spans 18 residues. V lost 5 bases and J lost 0; bases outside the gene matches: 13. CDR1 is SGHVS and CDR2 is FQNEAQ in the germline V gene. CDR3 protein: CASSLRDYRSDSYNEQFF. CDR3 sequence (DNA): TGTGCCAGCAGCCTTAGGGACTACCGCAGTGACTCCTACAATGAGCAGTTCTTC.

The chain joins TRBV27 to TRBJ1-2; the match to TRBD1 covers 10 bases. Looked up from germline, CDR1 is MNHEY and CDR2 is SMNVEV (reference sequence). Germline trimming cut 6 bases from V and 3 bases from J; bases unmatched to any gene: 7. The CDR3 covers 15 residues. The CDR3 DNA sequence: TGTGCCAGCAGCGCGACAGGGGGCGCCCACTATGGCTACACCTTC. Amino acid sequence: CASSATGGAHYGYTF.

This chain links TRBV7-8 with TRBJ1-2; D not certain. The V gene lost 5 bases and the J gene lost 4 bases, with 8 bases spanning the gap. The CDR3 has 12 residues. The germline CDR1 and CDR2 sequences are SGHVS and FQNEAQ. In DNA form, the CDR3 reads TGTGCCAGCAGCCGGGATAGCTATGGCTACACCTTC. It encodes CASSRDSYGYTF.

V gene TRBV19 combines with J gene TRBJ1-1, with no clear D. The CDR3 covers 13 residues. V lost 4 bases, J lost 3 bases, and 9 bases lay in between. Germline V gene sequence: CDR1 LNHDA, CDR2 SQIVND (reference sequence). CDR3 sequence: CASSTTPDTEAFF. For the CDR3, the DNA is TGTGCCAGTAGTACTACCCCGGACACTGAAGCTTTCTTT.

The chain employs TRBV25-1 and TRBJ2-1; D is perhaps TRBD1 (5 bases). The CDR3 spans 14 residues. The V end was cut by 5 bases, the J end by 4 bases, with 12 bases between. CDR1 and CDR2 (germline): MGHDK, SYGVNS. CDR3 DNA: TGTGCCAGCAGTAGCACAGGACCTTACAATGAGCAGTTCTTC. Residues: CASSSTGPYNEQFF.

The chain uses TRBV9 and TRBJ1-1, with D perhaps TRBD1 (6 bases). Deletions cut 0 bases from V and 6 bases from J, with 9 bases between. The germline V gene encodes CDR1 SGDLS and CDR2 YYNGEE. The CDR3 spans 13 residues. CDR3 nucleotides: TGTGCCAGCAGCGTAGCCGGGACATCTGAAGCTTTCTTT. Translating it yields CASSVAGTSEAFF.

This clone is categorized as medium-sized. The chain uses TRBV2 and TRBJ1-4, with D maybe TRBD1 (5 bases). The CDR3 sequence is 14 residues long. The germline V gene encodes CDR1 SNHLY and CDR2 FYNNEI. With 7 bases removed from V and 2 bases from J, the gap between germline ends came to 11 bases. CDR3 in amino acids: CASIAHRTNEKLFF. CDR3 nucleotides: TGTGCCAGCATAGCCCACAGGACTAATGAAAAACTGTTTTTT.

The CDR3 DNA reads TGTGCCAGCAGCAAAGAACAGGGCCCCCACTTT. It encodes CASSKEQGPHF. The chain joins TRBV21-1 to TRBJ1-6; the table gives TRBD1 as D, unverified against the DNA. TRBV21-1 is given as a pseudogene. The CDR3 runs 11 residues.

The chain carries TRBV28 and TRBJ2-7; D tentatively fits TRBD1 or TRBD2 (5 bases each). The V gene's germline CDR1 is MDHEN and CDR2 SYDVKM. Trimming removed 5 bases from V and 3 bases from J, with 8 bases in between. CDR3 length: 12 residues. The CDR3 here is CASSRGYYEQYF. The CDR3 DNA reads as TGTGCCAGCAGTCGGGGCTACTACGAGCAGTACTTC. Variable domain in full (rest from reference TRBV28 and TRBJ2-7): DVKVTQSSRYLVKRTGEKVFLECVQDMDHENMFWYRQDPGLGLRLIYFSYDVKMKEKGDIPEGYSVSREKKERFSLILESASTNQTSMYLCASSRGYYEQYFGPGTRLTVT.

V usage is TRBV6-5 and J usage is TRBJ2-1; TRBD1 aligns across 9 bases. The ends lost 5 bases at V and 10 bases at J; junction bases unmatched: 12. CDR1 is MNHEY and CDR2 is SVGAGI in the germline V gene. There are 15 residues in the CDR3. For the CDR3, the DNA is TGTGCCAGCAGTAGGACAGGGGCGGTAACACCCGAGCAGTTCTTC. Protein product: CASSRTGAVTPEQFF.

The chain couples TRBV18 to TRBJ1-1; 8 bases map to TRBD1. Germline V lookup: CDR1 KGHSH, CDR2 LQKENI. Losses at the gene ends were 4 bases for V and 1 base for J; bases not matched to a gene: 8. The CDR3 covers 16 residues. The CDR3 reads CASSLTWTGPNTEAFF. CDR3 bases: TGTGCCAGCTCACTGACTTGGACAGGGCCGAACACTGAAGCTTTCTTT.

This clone has just one count. This chain joins TRBV5-8 and TRBJ1-1; TRBD1 aligns across 11 bases. V dropped 3 bases and J dropped 5; count of bases not matched to a gene: 3. There are 14 residues in the CDR3. Germline V gene sequence: CDR1 SGHTS, CDR2 YDEGEE. In nucleotides, the CDR3 is TGTGCCAGCAGCTGGGACAGGGGGGGGACTGAAGCTTTCTTT. Its protein is CASSWDRGGTEAFF.

V gene TRBV3-1 (or the pseudogene TRBV3-2) combines with J gene TRBJ2-1; D is unclear. The V end was cut by 4 bases, the J end by 2 bases, with 9 bases between. The CDR3 totals 14 residues. Germline CDR1 LGHDT, CDR2 YNNKEL (reference sequence). CDR3 in amino acids: CASSLRSPYNEQFF. CDR3 nucleotides: TGTGCCAGCAGCCTAAGATCCCCCTACAATGAGCAGTTCTTC.

The rearrangement joins TRBV10-1 to TRBJ2-4, with D unresolved. Germline V gene lookup returns CDR1 WNHNN and CDR2 SYGVQD (reference sequence). The CDR3 has 16 amino acids. The ends were cut back, 7 bases at V and 0 bases at J, with 16 bases in the middle. The CDR3 nucleotides are TGCGCCAGCAAAGGTTTAGTTTTCCTAGCCAAAAACATTCAGTACTTC. Encoded protein: CASKGLVFLAKNIQYF.

The CDR3 reads CASSPVGAGTQTDTQYF. The CDR3 DNA reads as TGCGCCAGCAGCCCGGTCGGGGCGGGAACGCAGACAGATACGCAGTATTTT. This chain joins TRBV5-1 and TRBJ2-3; tentatively, D is TRBD2 (6 bases). Germline CDR1 SGHRS, CDR2 YFSETQ. This CDR3 is built from 17 residues. V lost 4 bases and J lost 3, with 21 bases in between. Using reference TRBV5-1 and TRBJ2-3 for the parts outside the CDR3, the full variable domain is KAGVTQTPRYLIKTRGQQVTLSCSPISGHRSVSWYQQTPGQGLQFLFEYFSETQRNKGNFPGRFSGRQFSNSRSEMNVSTLELGDSALYLCASSPVGAGTQTDTQYFGPGTRLTVL.

V and J are TRBV10-2 and TRBJ1-2, with D possibly matching TRBD1 (6 bases). Germline CDR1 WSHSY, CDR2 SAAADI. V shed 5 bases and J shed 4 bases, with 11 bases lying between them. This CDR3 has 13 residues. The CDR3 spells CASSPQGSYGYTF. Here the CDR3 DNA reads TGCGCCAGCAGTCCACAGGGCTCCTATGGCTACACCTTC.

The rearrangement links TRBV6-5 to TRBJ1-2; maybe TRBD1 (5 bases). The CDR3 length is 13 residues. Per germline, CDR1 MNHEY and CDR2 SVGAGI. V was trimmed by 6 bases and J by 2 bases, leaving 10 bases between them. The CDR3 sequence: CASRGQENYGYTF. DNA for the CDR3: TGTGCCAGCAGGGGGCAGGAAAACTATGGCTACACCTTC.

In this sample, this clone turned up a few times. The chain employs TRBV30 and TRBJ1-6; D unresolved. The CDR3 runs to 11 residues. The V end lost 1 base, the J end lost 10 bases, and 5 bases lay between the germline ends. Germline-derived CDR1 and CDR2 are GTSNPN and SVGIG (reference sequence). CDR3 protein: CAWSEASPLHF. The CDR3 DNA reads TGTGCCTGGAGTGAGGCGTCACCCCTCCACTTT.

The rearrangement uses TRBV5-4 and TRBJ1-2, with 8 bases identical to TRBD1. Germline CDR1 SGHNT, CDR2 YYREEE (reference sequence). J gave up 5 bases and V 4 bases, and 10 bases lay outside the gene matches. The CDR3 spans 15 residues. CDR3 in DNA: TGTGCCAGCAGCCCCGGACAGGGAGGAGTTTATGGCTACACCTTC. It yields the protein CASSPGQGGVYGYTF.

V usage is TRBV6-5 and J usage is TRBJ1-5; weak D call: TRBD1 (5 bases). V was pared by 0 bases and J by 7 bases, with 10 bases between. The CDR3 sequence is 14 residues long. The V gene's germline CDR1 is MNHEY and CDR2 SVGAGI. CDR3 in amino acids: CASSYSQGIQPQHF. CDR3 nucleotides: TGTGCCAGCAGTTACTCTCAGGGAATACAGCCCCAGCATTTT.

The chain recombines TRBV19 with TRBJ1-1, with unresolved D. Germline V gene sequence: CDR1 LNHDA, CDR2 SQIVND (reference sequence). This CDR3 is built from 14 residues. Trimming took off 6 bases at V and 0 bases at J, with 11 bases between the two ends. The CDR3 DNA reads as TGTGCCAGTAGGGAGGCAGCAATGAACACTGAAGCTTTCTTT. It translates to CASREAAMNTEAFF.

The chain couples TRBV7-9 to TRBJ2-5, with 10 nucleotides matching TRBD1. Germline CDR1 SEHNR, CDR2 FQNEAQ (reference sequence). J was trimmed by 1 base and V by 5 bases; bases with no gene match: 10. The CDR3 length is 17 residues. The CDR3 DNA is TGTGCCAGCAGCCGACCGGGGACAGGGGCCCTCCAAGAGACCCAGTACTTC. The encoded protein is CASSRPGTGALQETQYF.

The chain is built from TRBV19 and TRBJ1-6; tentatively, D is TRBD1 (5 bases). This CDR3 region has 15 residues. V dropped 6 bases and J dropped 7 bases, with 16 bases sitting between them. CDR1 LNHDA and CDR2 SQIVND come from the germline V gene (reference sequence). The CDR3 loop is CASSDRLWGNSPLHF. The CDR3 nucleotides read TGTGCCAGTAGCGACAGACTCTGGGGGAATTCACCCCTCCACTTT.

The CDR3 nucleotides read TGTGCCAGCAGCGCGCACGGGGGCCCCCAGGATTCACCCCTCCACTTT. This codes for CASSAHGGPQDSPLHF. This chain connects TRBV9 to TRBJ1-6, with D perhaps TRBD1 (6 bases). The CDR3 runs to 16 residues. Germline-derived CDR1 and CDR2 are SGDLS and YYNGEE. V dropped 3 bases and J dropped 8 bases, with 18 bases sitting between them.

This chain connects TRBV4-3 to TRBJ2-2, with D maybe TRBD1 (5 bases). This CDR3 is 15 amino acids long. The germline CDR1 and CDR2 sequences are LGHNA and YSLEER. The V and J ends lost 0 bases and 2 bases respectively, with 7 bases between them. The CDR3 loop is CASSQDDRNTGELFF. The DNA of the CDR3 is TGCGCCAGCAGCCAAGATGACAGAAACACCGGGGAGCTGTTTTTT.

The chain carries TRBV2 and TRBJ1-5; 8 bases match TRBD1. The germline V gene has CDR1 SNHLY and CDR2 FYNNEI. With V trimmed by 6 bases and J by 7 bases, 8 bases remained unmatched. The CDR3 spans 14 residues. CDR3 coding DNA: TGTGCCAGCAGGGACAGGGTCCGGGGCCAGCCCCAGCATTTT. It yields the protein CASRDRVRGQPQHF.